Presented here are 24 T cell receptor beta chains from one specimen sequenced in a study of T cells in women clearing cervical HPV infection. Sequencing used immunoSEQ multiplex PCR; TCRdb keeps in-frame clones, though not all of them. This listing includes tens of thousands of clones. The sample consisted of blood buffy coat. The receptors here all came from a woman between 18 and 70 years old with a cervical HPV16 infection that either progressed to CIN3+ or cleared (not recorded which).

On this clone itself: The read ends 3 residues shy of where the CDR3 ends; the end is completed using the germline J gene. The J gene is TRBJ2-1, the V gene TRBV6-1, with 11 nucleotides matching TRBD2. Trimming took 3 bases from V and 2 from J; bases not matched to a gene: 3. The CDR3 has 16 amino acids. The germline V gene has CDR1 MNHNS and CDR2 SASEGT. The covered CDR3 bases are TGTGCCAGCAGTGAGCATAGCGGGGGGGCCTACAATGAG. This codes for CASSEHSGGAYNE. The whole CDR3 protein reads CASSEHSGGAYNEQFF.

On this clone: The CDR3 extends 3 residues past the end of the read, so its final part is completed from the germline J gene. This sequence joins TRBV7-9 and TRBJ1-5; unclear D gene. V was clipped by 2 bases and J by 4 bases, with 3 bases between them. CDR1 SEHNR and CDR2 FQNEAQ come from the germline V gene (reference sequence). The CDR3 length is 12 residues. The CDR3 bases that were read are TGTGCCAGCAGCTTATCTAATCAGCCC. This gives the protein CASSLSNQP. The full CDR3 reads CASSLSNQPQHF.

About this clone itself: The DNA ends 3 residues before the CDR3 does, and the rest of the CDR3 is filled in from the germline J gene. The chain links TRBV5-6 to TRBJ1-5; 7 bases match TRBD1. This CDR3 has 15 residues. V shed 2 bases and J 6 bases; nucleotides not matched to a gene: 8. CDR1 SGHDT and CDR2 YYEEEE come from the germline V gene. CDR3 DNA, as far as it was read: TGTGCCAGCAGCTTTCGTCAAAACAGGGGTCAGCCC. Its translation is CASSFRQNRGQP. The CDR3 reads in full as CASSFRQNRGQPQHF.

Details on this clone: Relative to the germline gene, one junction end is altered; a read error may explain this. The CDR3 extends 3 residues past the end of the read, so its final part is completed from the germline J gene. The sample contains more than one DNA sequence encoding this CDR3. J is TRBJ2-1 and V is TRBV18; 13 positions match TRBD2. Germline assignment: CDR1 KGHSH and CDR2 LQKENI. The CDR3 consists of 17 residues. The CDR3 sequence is CASSPPTSGRPGNEQFF. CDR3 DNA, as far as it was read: TGTGCCAGCTCCCCACCGACTAGCGGGAGGCCTGGAAATGAG.

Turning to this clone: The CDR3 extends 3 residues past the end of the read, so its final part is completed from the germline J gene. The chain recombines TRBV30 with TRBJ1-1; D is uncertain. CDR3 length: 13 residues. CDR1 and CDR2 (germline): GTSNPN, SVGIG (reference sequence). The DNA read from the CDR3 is TGTGCCTGGAGCCCAAGAGTGACACCATAC. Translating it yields CAWSPRVTPY. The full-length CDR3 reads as CAWSPRVTPYAFF.

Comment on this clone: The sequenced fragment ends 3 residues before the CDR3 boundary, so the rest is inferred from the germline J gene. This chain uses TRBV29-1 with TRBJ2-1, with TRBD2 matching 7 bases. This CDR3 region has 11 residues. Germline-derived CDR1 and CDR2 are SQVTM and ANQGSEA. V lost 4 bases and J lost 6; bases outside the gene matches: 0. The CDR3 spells CSVGGGNEQFF. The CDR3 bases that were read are TGCAGCGTTGGGGGGGGCAATGAG.

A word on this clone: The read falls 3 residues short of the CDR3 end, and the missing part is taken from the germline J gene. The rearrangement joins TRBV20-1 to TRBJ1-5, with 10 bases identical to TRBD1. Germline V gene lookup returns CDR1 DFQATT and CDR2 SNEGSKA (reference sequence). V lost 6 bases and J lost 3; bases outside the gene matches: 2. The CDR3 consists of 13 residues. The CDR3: CSARQGANQPQHF. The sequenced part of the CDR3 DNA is TGCAGTGCCAGACAGGGGGCCAATCAGCCC.

Incomplete CDR3 DNA: TGTGCCAGCTCTAGCGGGGGGCAGAACACCGGGGAG. The encoded protein is CASSSGGQNTGE. The whole CDR3 protein reads CASSSGGQNTGELFF. The chain recombines TRBV7-9 with TRBJ2-2; 11 positions agree with TRBD2. The sequenced fragment ends 3 residues before the CDR3 boundary, so the rest is inferred from the germline J gene. V was clipped by 8 bases and J by 1 base; unmatched bases: 3. Germline values: CDR1 SEHNR, CDR2 FQNEAQ (reference sequence). This CDR3 contains 15 residues.

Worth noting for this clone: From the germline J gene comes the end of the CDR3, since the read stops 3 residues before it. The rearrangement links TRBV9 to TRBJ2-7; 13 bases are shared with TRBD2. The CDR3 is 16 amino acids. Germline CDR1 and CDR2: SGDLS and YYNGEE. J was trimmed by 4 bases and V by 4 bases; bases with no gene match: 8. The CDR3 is CASSLRTSGSIYEQYF. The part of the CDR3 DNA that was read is TGTGCCAGCAGCCTCCGGACTAGCGGGAGTATTTACGAG.

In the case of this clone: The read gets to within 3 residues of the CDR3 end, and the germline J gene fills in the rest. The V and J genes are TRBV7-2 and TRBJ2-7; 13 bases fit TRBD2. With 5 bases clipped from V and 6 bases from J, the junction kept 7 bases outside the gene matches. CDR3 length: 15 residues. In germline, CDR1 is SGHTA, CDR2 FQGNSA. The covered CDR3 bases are TGTGCCAGCAGCCACGGACTAGCGGGGGCGGGCGAG. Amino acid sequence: CASSHGLAGAGE. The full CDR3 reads CASSHGLAGAGEQYF.

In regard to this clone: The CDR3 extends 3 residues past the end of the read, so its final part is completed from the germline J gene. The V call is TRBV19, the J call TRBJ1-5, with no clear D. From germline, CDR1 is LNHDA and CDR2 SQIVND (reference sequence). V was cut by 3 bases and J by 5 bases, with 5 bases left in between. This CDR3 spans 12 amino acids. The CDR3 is CASSIRDQPQHF. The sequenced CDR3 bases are TGTGCCAGTAGTATCCGGGATCAGCCC. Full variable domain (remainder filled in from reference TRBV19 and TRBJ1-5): DGGITQSPKYLFRKEGQNVTLSCEQNLNHDAMYWYRQDPGQGLRLIYYSQIVNDFQKGDIAEGYSVSREKKESFPLTVTSAQKNPTAFYLCASSIRDQPQHFGDGTRLSIL.

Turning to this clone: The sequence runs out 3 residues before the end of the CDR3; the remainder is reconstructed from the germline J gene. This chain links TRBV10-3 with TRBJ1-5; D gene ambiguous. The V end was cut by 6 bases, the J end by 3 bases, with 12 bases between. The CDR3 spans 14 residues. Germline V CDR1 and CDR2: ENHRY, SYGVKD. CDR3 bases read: TGTGCCATCAGCCCAACAGCAGACAATCAGCCC. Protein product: CAISPTADNQP. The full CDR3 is CAISPTADNQPQHF.

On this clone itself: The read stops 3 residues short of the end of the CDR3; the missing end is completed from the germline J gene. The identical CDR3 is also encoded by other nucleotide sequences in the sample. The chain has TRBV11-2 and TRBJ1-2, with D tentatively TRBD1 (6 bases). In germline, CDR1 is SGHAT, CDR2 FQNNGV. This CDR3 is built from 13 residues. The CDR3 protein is CASSLGRGAGYTF. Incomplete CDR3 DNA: TGTGCCAGCAGCTTAGGTCGGGGGGCGGGC.

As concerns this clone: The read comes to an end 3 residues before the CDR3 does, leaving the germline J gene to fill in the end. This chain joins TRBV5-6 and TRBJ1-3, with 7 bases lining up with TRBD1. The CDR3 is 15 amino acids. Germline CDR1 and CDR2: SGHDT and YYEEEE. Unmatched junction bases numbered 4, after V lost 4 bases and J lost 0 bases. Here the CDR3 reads CASSPGGPSGNTIYF. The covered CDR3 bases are TGTGCCAGCAGCCCAGGGGGGCCCTCTGGAAACACC.

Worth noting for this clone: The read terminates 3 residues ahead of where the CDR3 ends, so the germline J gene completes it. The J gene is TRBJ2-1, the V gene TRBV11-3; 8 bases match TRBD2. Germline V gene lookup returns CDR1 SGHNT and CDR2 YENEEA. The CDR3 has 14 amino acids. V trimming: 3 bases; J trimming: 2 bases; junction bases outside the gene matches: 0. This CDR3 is CASSFSGAYNEQFF. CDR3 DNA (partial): TGTGCCAGCAGCTTTAGCGGGGCCTACAATGAG.

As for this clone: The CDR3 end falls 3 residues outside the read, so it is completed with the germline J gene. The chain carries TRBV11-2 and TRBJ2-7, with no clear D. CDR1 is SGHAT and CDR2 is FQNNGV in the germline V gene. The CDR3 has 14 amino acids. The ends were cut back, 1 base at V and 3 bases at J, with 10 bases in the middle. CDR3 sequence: CASSLGPGLYEQYF. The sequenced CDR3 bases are TGTGCCAGCAGCTTAGGTCCAGGTCTCTACGAG.

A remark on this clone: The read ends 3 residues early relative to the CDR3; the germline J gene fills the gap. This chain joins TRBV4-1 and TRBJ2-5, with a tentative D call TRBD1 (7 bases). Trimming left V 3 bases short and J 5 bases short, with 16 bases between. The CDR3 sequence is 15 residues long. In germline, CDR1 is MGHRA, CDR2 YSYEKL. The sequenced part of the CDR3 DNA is TGCGCCAGCAGCCATCCAGACAGGGCGGGGGAGACC. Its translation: CASSHPDRAGET. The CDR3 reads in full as CASSHPDRAGETQYF.

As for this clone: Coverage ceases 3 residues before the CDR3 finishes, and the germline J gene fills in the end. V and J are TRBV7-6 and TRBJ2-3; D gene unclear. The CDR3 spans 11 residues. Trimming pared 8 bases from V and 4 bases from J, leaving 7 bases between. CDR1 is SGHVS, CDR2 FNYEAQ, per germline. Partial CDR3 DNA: TGTGCCAGCGCAGTTTCAGATACG. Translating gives CASAVSDT. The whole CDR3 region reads CASAVSDTQYF.

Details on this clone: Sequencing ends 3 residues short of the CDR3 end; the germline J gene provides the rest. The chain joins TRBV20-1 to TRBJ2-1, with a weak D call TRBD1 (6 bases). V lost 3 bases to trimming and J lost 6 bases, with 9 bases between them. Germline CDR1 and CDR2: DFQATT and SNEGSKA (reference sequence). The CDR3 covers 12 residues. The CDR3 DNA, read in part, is TGCAGTGCTAGTCTGGACAGCAATGAG. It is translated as CSASLDSNE. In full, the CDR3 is CSASLDSNEQFF.

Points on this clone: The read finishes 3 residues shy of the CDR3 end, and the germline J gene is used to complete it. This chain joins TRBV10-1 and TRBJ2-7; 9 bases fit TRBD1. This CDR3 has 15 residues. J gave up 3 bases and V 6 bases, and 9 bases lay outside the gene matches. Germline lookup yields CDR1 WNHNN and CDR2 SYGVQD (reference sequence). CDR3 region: CASSSPQGADYEQYF. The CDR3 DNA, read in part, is TGCGCCAGCAGCTCCCCACAGGGGGCTGACTACGAG.

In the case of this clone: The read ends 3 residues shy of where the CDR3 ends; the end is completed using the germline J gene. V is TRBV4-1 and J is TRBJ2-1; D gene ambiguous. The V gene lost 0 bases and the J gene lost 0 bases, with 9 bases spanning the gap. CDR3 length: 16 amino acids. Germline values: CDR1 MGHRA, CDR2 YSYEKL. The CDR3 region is CASSQDPAGSYNEQFF. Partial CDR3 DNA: TGCGCCAGCAGCCAAGATCCGGCAGGCTCCTACAATGAG.

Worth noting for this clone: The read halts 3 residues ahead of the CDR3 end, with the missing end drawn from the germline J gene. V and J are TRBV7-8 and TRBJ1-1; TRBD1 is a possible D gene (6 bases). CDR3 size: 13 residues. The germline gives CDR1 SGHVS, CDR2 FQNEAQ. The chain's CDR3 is CASTGRGGAAAFF. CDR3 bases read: TGTGCCAGCACCGGACGGGGGGGCGCAGCG.

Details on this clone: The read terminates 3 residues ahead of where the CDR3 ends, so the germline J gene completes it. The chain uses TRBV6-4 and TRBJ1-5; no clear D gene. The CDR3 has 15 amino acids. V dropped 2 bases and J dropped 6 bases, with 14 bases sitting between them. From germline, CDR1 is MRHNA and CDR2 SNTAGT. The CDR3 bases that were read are TGTGCCAGCAGTGACAACGGCAGAGCGGCTCAGCCC. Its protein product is CASSDNGRAAQP. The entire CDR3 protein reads CASSDNGRAAQPQHF.

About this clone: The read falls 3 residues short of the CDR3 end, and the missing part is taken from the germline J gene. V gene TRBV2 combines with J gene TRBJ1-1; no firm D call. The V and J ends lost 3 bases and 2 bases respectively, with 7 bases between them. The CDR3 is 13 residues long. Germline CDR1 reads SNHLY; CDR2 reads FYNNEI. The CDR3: CASSDQRNTEAFF. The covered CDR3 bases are TGTGCCAGCAGTGATCAGAGAAACACTGAA.